Shown below are 23 T cell receptor beta chains from a single sample sequenced in a study of blood T cell repertoires in COVID-19. Sequencing was performed with immunoSEQ multiplex PCR; in TCRdb, only in-frame clones are kept and a portion is missing. The profile covers under 150,000 clones, with approximately 88% appearing a single time and roughly 28% taken by the ten largest. The specimen was peripheral blood. The receptors were gathered from a human donor in a cohort sampled during active COVID-19.

The DNA for the CDR3 is TGTGCCAGTCACTCGCAGGGTCAGGAATCCTACGAGCAGTACTTC. Amino acids: CASHSQGQESYEQYF. The chain combines TRBV19 with TRBJ2-7, with D possibly matching TRBD1 (5 bases). From germline, CDR1 is LNHDA and CDR2 SQIVND (reference sequence). This CDR3 comprises 15 residues. V was cut by 8 bases and J by 1 base, with 18 bases left in between.

The sample holds one count of this clone. The chain recombines TRBV12-3 or TRBV12-4 with TRBJ1-1; D remains unclear. V shed 4 bases and J shed 5 bases, with 5 bases lying between them. CDR3 length: 11 residues. The chain's CDR3 is CASSSGTEAFF. The CDR3 DNA is TGTGCCAGCAGTTCGGGGACTGAAGCTTTCTTT.

The rearrangement links TRBV4-2 to TRBJ1-4; D is possibly TRBD1 (5 bases). This CDR3 has 12 residues. The germline CDR1 and CDR2 sequences are LGHNA and YNFKEQ. V was shortened by 2 bases and J by 8 bases, with 6 bases between the two germline ends. The CDR3 protein is CASSQRGEKLFF. The CDR3 DNA sequence: TGTGCCAGCAGCCAAAGGGGCGAAAAACTGTTTTTT.

The chain carries TRBV19 and TRBJ1-1, with TRBD1 as a possible D gene (6 bases). Per germline, CDR1 LNHDA and CDR2 SQIVND (reference sequence). V was trimmed by 4 bases and J by 1 base, leaving 10 bases between them. The CDR3 is made up of 14 amino acids. The CDR3 DNA reads as TGTGCCAGTAGTAAGGGACAACGGAACACTGAAGCTTTCTTT. This translates into CASSKGQRNTEAFF.

This chain joins TRBV5-1 and TRBJ1-3; tentatively, D is TRBD1 (6 bases). The CDR3 is 15 residues long. V lost 0 bases and J 2 bases, leaving 9 bases between the germline ends. CDR1 and CDR2 from the germline V gene are SGHRS and YFSETQ. CDR3: CASSLAGGPGNTIYF. The CDR3 nucleotides are TGCGCCAGCAGCTTGGCGGGGGGGCCTGGAAACACCATATATTTT.

CDR3 bases: TGTGCCAGCAGCGATCGGACAGGGACAAAAGAGACCCAGTACTTC. Protein product: CASSDRTGTKETQYF. The chain joins TRBV7-6 to TRBJ2-5; 8 nucleotides line up with TRBD1. V shed 5 bases and J 3 bases; nucleotides not matched to a gene: 8. This CDR3 is built from 15 residues. The germline CDR1 and CDR2 sequences are SGHVS and FNYEAQ.

The chain joins TRBV6-5 to TRBJ2-5; D may be TRBD2 (6 bases). CDR1 and CDR2 (germline): MNHEY, SVGAGI. This CDR3 has 12 residues. V lost 6 bases and J 9 bases, leaving 14 bases between the germline ends. The CDR3 spells CASSPPGGAQYF. The CDR3 DNA follows: TGTGCCAGCAGCCCCCCCGGGGGAGCCCAGTACTTC.

This clone showed up just once. V gene TRBV3-1 (or the pseudogene TRBV3-2) combines with J gene TRBJ2-7; a possible D gene is TRBD2 (5 bases). V shed 6 bases and J shed 2 bases, with 14 bases lying between them. This CDR3 spans 14 amino acids. The germline V gene encodes CDR1 LGHDT and CDR2 YNNKEL (reference sequence). The CDR3 DNA sequence: TGTGCCAGCAGTCAGAAACTAGGGCCCTACGAGCAGTACTTC. Residues: CASSQKLGPYEQYF.

This chain joins TRBV14 and TRBJ1-1; 9 nucleotides match TRBD1. J was trimmed by 4 bases and V by 4 bases; bases with no gene match: 4. This CDR3 has 14 amino acids. Germline-derived CDR1 and CDR2 are SGHDN and FVKESK. CDR3 bases: TGTGCCAGCAGCCGGCGGACAGGGGCCACTGAAGCTTTCTTT. It yields the protein CASSRRTGATEAFF.

V is TRBV7-9 and J is TRBJ1-3; D is perhaps TRBD1 (5 bases). Between the trimmed V and J ends, which lost 4 bases and 4 bases, there was a span of 11 bases. The CDR3 extends over 14 amino acids. Germline V gene lookup returns CDR1 SEHNR and CDR2 FQNEAQ (reference sequence). The CDR3 is CASSWGGKGNTIYF. As DNA, the CDR3 is TGTGCCAGCAGCTGGGGGGGGAAAGGAAACACCATATATTTT.

This clone occurred once. The V and J genes are TRBV5-4 and TRBJ1-2; TRBD1 might be the D (5 bases). Trimming removed 4 bases at V and 6 bases at J, with 16 bases between. The length of the CDR3 is 14 residues. Germline CDR1 reads SGHNT; CDR2 reads YYREEE (reference sequence). The CDR3 coding sequence is TGTGCCAGCAGCCCCGGGGGGTATCCCAATGGCTACACCTTC. Translated: CASSPGGYPNGYTF.

This rearrangement joins TRBV5-1 to TRBJ2-1; TRBD2 matches 11 bases. The CDR3 has 16 amino acids. Per germline, CDR1 SGHRS and CDR2 YFSETQ. Unmatched junction bases numbered 9, after V lost 6 bases and J lost 4 bases. In DNA form, the CDR3 reads TGCGCCAGCACCCGAAATCTAGCGGGGGGATACAATGAGCAGTTCTTC. Translating gives CASTRNLAGGYNEQFF.

The table lists this clone with a few counts. The chain links TRBV7-2 to TRBJ2-7, with D maybe TRBD2 (5 bases). This CDR3 spans 16 amino acids. Germline V CDR1 and CDR2: SGHTA, FQGNSA. Between the trimmed V and J ends, which lost 1 base and 0 bases, there was a span of 13 bases. Here the CDR3 reads CASSLDGARGSYEQYF. The CDR3 DNA reads TGTGCCAGCAGCTTAGATGGCGCCCGGGGCTCCTACGAGCAGTACTTC.

V and J are TRBV5-4 and TRBJ1-4; no firm D call. The CDR3 is 15 residues long. Germline V gene lookup returns CDR1 SGHNT and CDR2 YYREEE (reference sequence). The ends were cut back, 0 bases at V and 7 bases at J, with 13 bases in the middle. The CDR3 here is CASSLAEAPIEKLFF. The CDR3 bases are TGTGCCAGCAGCTTGGCCGAGGCCCCGATTGAAAAACTGTTTTTT.

This clone was recorded only once. This sequence joins TRBV5-4 and TRBJ2-1; 11 positions agree with TRBD2. This CDR3 is built from 16 residues. Unmatched junction bases numbered 11, after V lost 5 bases and J lost 7 bases. Per germline, CDR1 SGHNT and CDR2 YYREEE (reference sequence). Written as DNA, the CDR3 is TGTGCCAGCAGATTAGCGGGGGGGCCGGTTGGAAATGAGCAGTTCTTC. It specifies CASRLAGGPVGNEQFF.

The rearrangement links TRBV12-3 or TRBV12-4 to TRBJ2-4; 7 nucleotides align to TRBD2. This CDR3 spans 13 amino acids. The J segment lost 5 bases and the V segment lost 6 bases, leaving 4 bases of the junction unmatched. The DNA for the CDR3 is TGTGCCAGCAGCTGGGACTACCAAAACATTCAGTACTTC. Translated: CASSWDYQNIQYF.

The chain links TRBV4-3 to TRBJ1-1; tentatively, D is TRBD1 (6 bases). V lost 0 bases and J 6 bases, leaving 14 bases between the germline ends. The CDR3 loop spans 15 amino acids. Per the germline V gene, CDR1 is LGHNA and CDR2 is YSLEER. The CDR3 protein is CASSQDFARGAEAFF. As DNA, the CDR3 is TGCGCCAGCAGCCAAGATTTCGCCAGGGGCGCTGAAGCTTTCTTT.

The chain combines TRBV5-5 with TRBJ2-7; the match to TRBD2 covers 7 bases. The germline CDR1 and CDR2 sequences are SGHKS and YYEKEE (reference sequence). The CDR3 consists of 14 residues. V lost 4 bases and J lost 1; bases outside the gene matches: 5. CDR3 DNA sequence: TGTGCCAGCAGCCCAGGACTAGGTTCCTACGAGCAGTACTTC. Its protein product is CASSPGLGSYEQYF.

The chain combines TRBV18 with TRBJ1-2; D is perhaps TRBD1 (5 bases). The germline V and J ends were trimmed by 0 bases and 3 bases, with 14 bases remaining between them. The CDR3 runs to 16 residues. Looked up from germline, CDR1 is KGHSH and CDR2 is LQKENI. The CDR3 spells CASSPPGGVVDYGYTF. The CDR3 nucleotides read TGTGCCAGCTCACCACCCGGGGGAGTTGTAGACTATGGCTACACCTTC.

The rearrangement joins TRBV6-5 to TRBJ1-1; D unclear. The germline V gene has CDR1 MNHEY and CDR2 SVGAGI. CDR3 length: 12 amino acids. The CDR3 reads CVSGLLNTEAFF. DNA for the CDR3: TGTGTCTCAGGACTGTTGAACACTGAAGCTTTCTTT.

The rearrangement uses TRBV19 and TRBJ2-7; D is unresolved. The length of the CDR3 is 15 residues. From germline, CDR1 is LNHDA and CDR2 SQIVND (reference sequence). Between the trimmed V and J ends, which lost 4 bases and 3 bases, there was a span of 16 bases. CDR3: CASSTARSPGYEQYF. The CDR3 DNA reads as TGTGCCAGTAGTACCGCACGCAGCCCGGGCTACGAGCAGTACTTC. Full variable domain (missing parts from reference TRBV19 and TRBJ2-7): DGGITQSPKYLFRKEGQNVTLSCEQNLNHDAMYWYRQDPGQGLRLIYYSQIVNDFQKGDIAEGYSVSREKKESFPLTVTSAQKNPTAFYLCASSTARSPGYEQYFGPGTRLTVT.

The V and J genes are TRBV30 and TRBJ2-5, with TRBD1 identical over 11 bases. CDR1 and CDR2 from the germline V gene are GTSNPN and SVGIG (reference sequence). V lost 2 bases and J lost 3; bases outside the gene matches: 8. This CDR3 region has 16 residues. The CDR3 DNA reads TGTGCCTGGAGTTTCGGGACAGGGGGAGTAAAAGAGACCCAGTACTTC. Translation: CAWSFGTGGVKETQYF.

This rearrangement joins TRBV4-1 to TRBJ2-1, with D possibly matching TRBD2 (6 bases). The length of the CDR3 is 14 residues. Trimming left V 8 bases short and J 8 bases short, with 19 bases between. Germline V gives CDR1 MGHRA, CDR2 YSYEKL. CDR3 coding DNA: TGCGCCAGCGCACGGGACTGGATCACCCATGAGCAGTTCTTC. Its protein is CASARDWITHEQFF.